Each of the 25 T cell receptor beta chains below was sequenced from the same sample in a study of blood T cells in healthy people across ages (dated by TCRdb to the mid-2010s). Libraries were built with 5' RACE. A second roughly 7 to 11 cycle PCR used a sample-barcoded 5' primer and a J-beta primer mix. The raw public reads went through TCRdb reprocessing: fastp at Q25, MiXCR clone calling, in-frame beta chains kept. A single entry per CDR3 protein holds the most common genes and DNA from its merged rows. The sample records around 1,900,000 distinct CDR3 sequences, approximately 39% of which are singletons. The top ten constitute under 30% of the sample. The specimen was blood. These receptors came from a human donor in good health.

CDR3 sequence reads: CSVTGQAFLQETQYF. The CDR3 region has the DNA TGCAGCGTTACGGGGCAGGCCTTCCTCCAAGAGACCCAGTACTTC. This chain links TRBV29-1 with TRBJ2-5; the D gene could be TRBD1 or TRBD2 (5 bases each). The germline V gene has CDR1 SQVTM and CDR2 ANQGSEA. The CDR3 runs to 15 residues. Trimming took off 5 bases at V and 1 base at J, with 17 bases between the two ends.

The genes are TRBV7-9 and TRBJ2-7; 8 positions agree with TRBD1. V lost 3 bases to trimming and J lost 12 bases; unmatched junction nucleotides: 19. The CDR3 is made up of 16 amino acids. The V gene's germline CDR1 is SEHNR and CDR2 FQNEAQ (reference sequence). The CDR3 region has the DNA TGTGCCAGCAGCTTGCAGGGGGCGGAGAGGGGCGAGACCCGGTACTTC. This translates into CASSLQGAERGETRYF. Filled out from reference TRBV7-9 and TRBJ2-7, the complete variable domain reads DTGVSQNPRHKITKRGQNVTFRCDPISEHNRLYWYRQTLGQGPEFLTYFQNEAQLEKSRLLSDRFSAERPKGSFSTLEIQRTEQGDSAMYLCASSLQGAERGETRYFGPGTRLTVT.

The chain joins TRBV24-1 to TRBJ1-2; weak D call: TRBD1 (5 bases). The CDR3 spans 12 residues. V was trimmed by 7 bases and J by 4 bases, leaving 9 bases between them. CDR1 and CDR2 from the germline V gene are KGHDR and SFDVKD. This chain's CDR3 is CATSATGYGYTF. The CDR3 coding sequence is TGTGCCACCAGCGCAACAGGCTATGGCTACACCTTC.

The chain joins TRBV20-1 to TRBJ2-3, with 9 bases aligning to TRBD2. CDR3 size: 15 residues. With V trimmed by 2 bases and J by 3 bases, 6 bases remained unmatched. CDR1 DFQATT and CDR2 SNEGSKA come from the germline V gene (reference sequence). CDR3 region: CSARSAGGPTDTQYF. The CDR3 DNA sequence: TGCAGTGCTAGATCGGCGGGGGGGCCGACAGATACGCAGTATTTT.

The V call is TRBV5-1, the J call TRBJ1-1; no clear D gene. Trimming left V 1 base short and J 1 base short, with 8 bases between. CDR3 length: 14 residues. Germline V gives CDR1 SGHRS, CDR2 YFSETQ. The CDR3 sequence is CASSLTETNTEAFF. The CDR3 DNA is TGCGCCAGCAGCTTGACAGAAACGAACACTGAAGCTTTCTTT.

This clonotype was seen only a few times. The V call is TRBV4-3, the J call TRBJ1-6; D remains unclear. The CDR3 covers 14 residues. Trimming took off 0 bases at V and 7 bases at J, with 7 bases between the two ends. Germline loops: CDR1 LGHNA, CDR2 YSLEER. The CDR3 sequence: CASSQDFGNSPLHF. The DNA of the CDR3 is TGCGCCAGCAGCCAAGATTTCGGGAATTCACCCCTCCACTTT.

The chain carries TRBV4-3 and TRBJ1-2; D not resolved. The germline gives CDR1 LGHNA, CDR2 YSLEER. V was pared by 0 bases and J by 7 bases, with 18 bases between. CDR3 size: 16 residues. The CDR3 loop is CASSQDWGLSGLGYTF. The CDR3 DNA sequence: TGCGCCAGCAGCCAAGATTGGGGTTTGAGTGGGCTTGGCTACACCTTC.

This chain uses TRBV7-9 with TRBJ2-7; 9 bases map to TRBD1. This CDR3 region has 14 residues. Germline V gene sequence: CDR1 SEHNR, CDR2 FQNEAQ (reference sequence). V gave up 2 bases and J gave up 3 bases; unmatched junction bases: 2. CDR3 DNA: TGTGCCAGCAGCTTATCGGACAGGGGCTACGAGCAGTACTTC. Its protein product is CASSLSDRGYEQYF. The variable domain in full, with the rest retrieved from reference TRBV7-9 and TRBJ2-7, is DTGVSQNPRHKITKRGQNVTFRCDPISEHNRLYWYRQTLGQGPEFLTYFQNEAQLEKSRLLSDRFSAERPKGSFSTLEIQRTEQGDSAMYLCASSLSDRGYEQYFGPGTRLTVT.

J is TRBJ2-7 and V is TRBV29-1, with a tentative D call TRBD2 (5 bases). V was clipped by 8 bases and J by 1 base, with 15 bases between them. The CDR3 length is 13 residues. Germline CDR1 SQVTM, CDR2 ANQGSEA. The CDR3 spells CSYRYSDSYEQYF. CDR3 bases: TGCAGCTATAGGTATAGCGATTCCTACGAGCAGTACTTC.

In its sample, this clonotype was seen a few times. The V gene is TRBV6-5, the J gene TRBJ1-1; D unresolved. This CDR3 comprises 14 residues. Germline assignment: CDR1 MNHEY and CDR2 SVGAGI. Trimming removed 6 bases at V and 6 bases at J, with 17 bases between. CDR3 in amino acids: CASSQIFPQPEAFF. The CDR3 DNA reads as TGTGCCAGCAGCCAGATATTCCCGCAGCCTGAAGCTTTCTTT.

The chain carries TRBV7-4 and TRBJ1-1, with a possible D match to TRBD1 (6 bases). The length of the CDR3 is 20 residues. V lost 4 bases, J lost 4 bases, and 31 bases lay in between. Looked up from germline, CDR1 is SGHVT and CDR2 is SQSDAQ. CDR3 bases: TGTGCCAGCAGCTCGCCGACCGGGGGGCGAAAAAGGGAGGCGGTCACTGAAGCTTTCTTT. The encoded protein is CASSSPTGGRKREAVTEAFF.

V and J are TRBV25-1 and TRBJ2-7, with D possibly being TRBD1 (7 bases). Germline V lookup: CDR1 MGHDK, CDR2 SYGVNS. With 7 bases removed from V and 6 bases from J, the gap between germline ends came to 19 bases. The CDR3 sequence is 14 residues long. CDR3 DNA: TGTGCCAGCACCCCTGTCGCCCAGGGGGGCGAGCAGTACTTC. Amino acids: CASTPVAQGGEQYF.

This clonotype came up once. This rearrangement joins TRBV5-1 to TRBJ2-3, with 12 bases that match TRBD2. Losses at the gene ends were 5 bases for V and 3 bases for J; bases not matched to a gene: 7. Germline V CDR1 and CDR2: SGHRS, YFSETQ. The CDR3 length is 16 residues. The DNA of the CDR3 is TGCGCCAGCAGGGGGTTGACTAGCGGGAGAACAGATACGCAGTATTTT. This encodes CASRGLTSGRTDTQYF.

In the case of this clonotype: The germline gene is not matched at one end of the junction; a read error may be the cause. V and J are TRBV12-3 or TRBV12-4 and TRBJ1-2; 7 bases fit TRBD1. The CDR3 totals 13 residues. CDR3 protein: CACSRQGTSGYTF. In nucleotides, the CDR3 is TGTGCCTGCAGCCGACAGGGAACTTCTGGCTACACCTTC.

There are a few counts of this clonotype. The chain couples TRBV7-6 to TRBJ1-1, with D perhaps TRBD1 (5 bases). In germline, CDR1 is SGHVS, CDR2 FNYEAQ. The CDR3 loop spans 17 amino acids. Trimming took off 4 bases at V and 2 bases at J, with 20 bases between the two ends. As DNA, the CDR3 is TGTGCCAGCAGCTCCAAGCCCCCGGGACCACAAAACACTGAAGCTTTCTTT. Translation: CASSSKPPGPQNTEAFF.

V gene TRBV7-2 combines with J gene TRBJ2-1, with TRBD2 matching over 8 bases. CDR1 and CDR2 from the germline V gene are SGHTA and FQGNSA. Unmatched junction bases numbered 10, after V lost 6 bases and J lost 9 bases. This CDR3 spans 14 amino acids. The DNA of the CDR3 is TGTGCCAGCAGATATAACGGGGGGGCGGGTGAGCAGTTCTTC. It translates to CASRYNGGAGEQFF.

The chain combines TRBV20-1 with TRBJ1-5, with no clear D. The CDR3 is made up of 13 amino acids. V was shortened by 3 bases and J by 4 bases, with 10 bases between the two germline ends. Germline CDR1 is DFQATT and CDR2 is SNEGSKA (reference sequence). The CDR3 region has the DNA TGCAGTGCTAGTTTCATTGCAAATCAGCCCCAGCATTTT. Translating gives CSASFIANQPQHF.

The CDR3 DNA reads as TGCAGTGCTAGAGTAGGGGACAGACCTAATAGCAATCAGCCCCAGCATTTT. Its translation is CSARVGDRPNSNQPQHF. The rearrangement joins TRBV20-1 to TRBJ1-5; TRBD1 aligns across 7 bases. Germline lookup yields CDR1 DFQATT and CDR2 SNEGSKA (reference sequence). CDR3 length: 17 amino acids. V lost 1 base, J lost 0 bases, and 9 bases stayed unmatched.

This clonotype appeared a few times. CDR3 nucleotide sequence: TGCAGCGTTGAACACCCCCGGGGCACAGATACGCAGTATTTT. It codes for CSVEHPRGTDTQYF. The chain uses TRBV29-1 and TRBJ2-3; D ambiguous. The CDR3 spans 14 residues. V gave up 2 bases and J gave up 1 base, with 10 bases separating them. CDR1 is SQVTM, CDR2 ANQGSEA, per germline.

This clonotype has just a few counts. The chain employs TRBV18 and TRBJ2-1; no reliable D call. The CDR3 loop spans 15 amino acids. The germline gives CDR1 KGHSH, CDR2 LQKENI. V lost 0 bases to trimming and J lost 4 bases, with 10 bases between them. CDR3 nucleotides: TGTGCCAGCTCACCACCTAACAGCAGATACAATGAGCAGTTCTTC. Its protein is CASSPPNSRYNEQFF. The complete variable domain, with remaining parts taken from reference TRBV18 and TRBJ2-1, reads NAGVMQNPRHLVRRRGQEARLRCSPMKGHSHVYWYRQLPEEGLKFMVYLQKENIIDESGMPKERFSAEFPKEGPSILRIQQVVRGDSAAYFCASSPPNSRYNEQFFGPGTRLTVL.

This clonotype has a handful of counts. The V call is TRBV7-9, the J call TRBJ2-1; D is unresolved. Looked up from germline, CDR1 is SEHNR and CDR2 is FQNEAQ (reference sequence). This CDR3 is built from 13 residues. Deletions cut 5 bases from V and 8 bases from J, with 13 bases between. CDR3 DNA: TGTGCCAGCAGCACTACAAGGGCACATGAGCAGTTCTTC. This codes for CASSTTRAHEQFF.

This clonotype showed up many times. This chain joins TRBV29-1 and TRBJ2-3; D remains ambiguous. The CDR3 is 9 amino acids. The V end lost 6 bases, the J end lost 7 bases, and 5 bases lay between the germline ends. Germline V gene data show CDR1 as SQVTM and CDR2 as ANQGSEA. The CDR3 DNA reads TGCAGCGTCGATCATACGCAGTATTTT. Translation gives CSVDHTQYF.

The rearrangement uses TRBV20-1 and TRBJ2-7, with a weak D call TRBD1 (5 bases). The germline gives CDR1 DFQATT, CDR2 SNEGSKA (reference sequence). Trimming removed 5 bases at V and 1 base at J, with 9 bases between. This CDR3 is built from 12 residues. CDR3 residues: CSAGASSYEQYF. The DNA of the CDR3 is TGCAGTGCTGGGGCTAGTTCCTACGAGCAGTACTTC.

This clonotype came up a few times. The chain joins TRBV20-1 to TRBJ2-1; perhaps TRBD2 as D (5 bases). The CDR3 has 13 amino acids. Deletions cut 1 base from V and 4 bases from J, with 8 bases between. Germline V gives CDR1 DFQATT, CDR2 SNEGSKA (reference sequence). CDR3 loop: CSARVGNYNEQFF. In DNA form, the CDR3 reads TGCAGTGCTAGAGTCGGGAATTACAATGAGCAGTTCTTC.

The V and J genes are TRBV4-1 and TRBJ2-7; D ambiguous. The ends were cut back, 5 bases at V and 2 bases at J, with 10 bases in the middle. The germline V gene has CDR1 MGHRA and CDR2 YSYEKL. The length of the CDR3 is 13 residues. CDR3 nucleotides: TGCGCCAGCAGCTTGACGGATCCCTACGAGCAGTACTTC. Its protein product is CASSLTDPYEQYF.